The rows below give T cell receptor beta chains drawn from one sample of a study of blood T cell repertoires in COVID-19. TCRdb's copy holds only in-frame clones and misses some; the assay was immunoSEQ multiplex PCR. The table records roughly 200,000 clones, 81% of them present only once. Material: peripheral blood. Receptor source: a woman aged 40 to 50 with COVID-19, enrolled during active disease. Both conserved end residues are part of each CDR3. A D gene is named only where the DNA matches it firmly. Size values are once, few and many counts, or a class for expanded clones, and some rows have none.

d_call: TRBD1; j_call: TRBJ1-2; clone_size: -; v_call: TRBV6-5; cdr3_aa: CASTDRRTGSYGYTF; cdr3_nt: TGTGCCAGCACCGATAGGAGGACAGGGTCGTATGGCTACACCTTC
d_call: TRBD1; j_call: TRBJ2-3; clone_size: -; v_call: TRBV7-9; cdr3_aa: CASSLDRGRQDTQYF; cdr3_nt: TGTGCCAGCAGCTTAGACAGGGGGCGGCAGGATACGCAGTATTTT
d_call: -; j_call: TRBJ2-3; clone_size: -; v_call: TRBV5-1; cdr3_aa: CASSLVPSSTDTQYF; cdr3_nt: TGCGCCAGCAGCTTGGTTCCTAGCAGCACAGATACGCAGTATTTT
d_call: TRBD2; j_call: TRBJ2-1; clone_size: -; v_call: TRBV24-1; cdr3_aa: CATSDSSGSSYNEQFF; cdr3_nt: TGTGCCACCAGTGATTCTAGCGGAAGCTCCTACAATGAGCAGTTCTTC
d_call: -; j_call: TRBJ1-2; clone_size: -; v_call: TRBV3-1/TRBV3-2; cdr3_aa: CASSQMGQGGYGYTF; cdr3_nt: TGTGCCAGCAGCCAGATGGGGCAGGGTGGCTATGGCTACACCTTC
d_call: TRBD1; j_call: TRBJ2-3; clone_size: few; v_call: TRBV29-1; cdr3_aa: CSVRDRAAPTDTQYF; cdr3_nt: TGCAGCGTCCGGGACAGGGCGGCTCCCACAGATACGCAGTATTTT
d_call: -; j_call: TRBJ2-1; clone_size: -; v_call: TRBV6-5; cdr3_aa: CASRPSDSSYNEQFF; cdr3_nt: TGTGCCAGCAGGCCCTCGGACAGCTCCTACAATGAGCAGTTCTTC
d_call: -; j_call: TRBJ2-5; clone_size: -; v_call: TRBV7-8; cdr3_aa: CASSLPGGMETQYF; cdr3_nt: TGTGCCAGCAGCTTACCAGGGGGGATGGAGACCCAGTACTTC
d_call: -; j_call: TRBJ1-3; clone_size: -; v_call: TRBV5-1; cdr3_aa: CASSQGGNTIYF; cdr3_nt: TGCGCCAGCAGCCAGGGAGGAAACACCATATATTTT
d_call: -; j_call: TRBJ1-5; clone_size: -; v_call: TRBV6-2/TRBV6-3; cdr3_aa: CASSYRGFGNQPQHF; cdr3_nt: TGTGCCAGCAGTTACCGGGGTTTCGGCAATCAGCCCCAGCATTTT
d_call: -; j_call: TRBJ1-4; clone_size: -; v_call: TRBV7-9; cdr3_aa: CASSRAGSNEKLFF; cdr3_nt: TGTGCCAGCAGCCGGGCGGGCTCTAATGAAAAACTGTTTTTT
d_call: TRBD1; j_call: TRBJ1-5; clone_size: -; v_call: TRBV27; cdr3_aa: CATGQGSQPQHF; cdr3_nt: TGTGCCACCGGACAGGGAAGTCAGCCCCAGCATTTT
d_call: -; j_call: TRBJ1-2; clone_size: -; v_call: TRBV5-6; cdr3_aa: CASSSTGLYGYTF; cdr3_nt: TGTGCCAGCAGTTCTACAGGGCTATATGGCTACACCTTC
d_call: -; j_call: TRBJ2-7; clone_size: -; v_call: TRBV7-9; cdr3_aa: CASSLAFGAGGYEQYF; cdr3_nt: TGTGCCAGCAGCTTAGCGTTTGGGGCAGGCGGCTACGAGCAGTACTTC
d_call: -; j_call: TRBJ1-2; clone_size: -; v_call: TRBV9; cdr3_aa: CASSQYTSGGYTF; cdr3_nt: TGTGCCAGCAGCCAGTACACTAGTGGTGGCTACACCTTC
d_call: TRBD1; j_call: TRBJ1-2; clone_size: -; v_call: TRBV6-5; cdr3_aa: CASRTTGLNYGYTF; cdr3_nt: TGTGCCAGCAGGACGACAGGGTTAAACTATGGCTACACCTTC
d_call: -; j_call: TRBJ1-5; clone_size: -; v_call: TRBV18; cdr3_aa: CASSAGSSNQPQHF; cdr3_nt: TGTGCCAGCTCGGCGGGGAGTAGCAATCAGCCCCAGCATTTT
d_call: TRBD1; j_call: TRBJ1-2; clone_size: -; v_call: TRBV2; cdr3_aa: CASRYLTGGTGIYGYTF; cdr3_nt: TGTGCCAGCCGCTACCTTACCGGAGGGACAGGGATCTATGGCTACACCTTC
d_call: -; j_call: TRBJ1-5; clone_size: -; v_call: TRBV27; cdr3_aa: CASSLAGANQPQHF; cdr3_nt: TGTGCCAGCAGTTTGGCAGGGGCCAATCAGCCCCAGCATTTT
d_call: TRBD1; j_call: TRBJ1-1; clone_size: -; v_call: TRBV19; cdr3_aa: CASSQGQVEAFF; cdr3_nt: TGTGCCAGTAGTCAAGGACAGGTTGAAGCTTTCTTT
d_call: -; j_call: TRBJ1-4; clone_size: -; v_call: TRBV7-9; cdr3_aa: CASSPGGGTTNEKLFF; cdr3_nt: TGTGCCAGCAGCCCGGGGGGGGGCACAACTAATGAAAAACTGTTTTTT
d_call: -; j_call: TRBJ2-2; clone_size: once; v_call: TRBV6-6; cdr3_aa: CASSHLLGSTGELFF; cdr3_nt: TGTGCCAGCAGTCATCTCTTAGGGAGCACCGGGGAGCTGTTTTTT
d_call: -; j_call: TRBJ1-2; clone_size: -; v_call: TRBV27; cdr3_aa: CASSFPGQSYGYTF; cdr3_nt: TGTGCCAGCAGTTTCCCAGGGCAGAGCTATGGCTACACCTTC